This is a list of T cell receptor beta chains from one sample in a study of T cells in Graves' hyperthyroidism and ophthalmopathy. TCRdb reprocessed the multiplex PCR reads with MiXCR, giving one entry per CDR3 protein. Of about 600,000 distinct CDR3 sequences in the sample, 14% were seen once. Material: blood. These receptors were collected from a woman aged 45-59 years with Graves' ophthalmopathy. Both conserved end residues are part of each CDR3. The D gene is left open where the match is weak. Clone size is stated in some rows and not others, as once, few, many or a class when expanded.

D gene: .
clone size: few
V gene: TRBV9
J gene: TRBJ2-5
CDR3 protein: CASSGDREDYETQYF
CDR3 DNA: TGTGCCAGCAGCGGAGACAGGGAGGATTACGAGACCCAGTACTTC

D gene: TRBD2
clone size: .
V gene: TRBV19
J gene: TRBJ2-1
CDR3 protein: CASRIFAGVGEQFF
CDR3 DNA: TGTGCCAGTAGGATCTTTGCGGGAGTGGGGGAGCAGTTCTTC

D gene: .
clone size: .
V gene: TRBV7-2
J gene: TRBJ1-6
CDR3 protein: CASSQGLNSPLHF
CDR3 DNA: TGTGCCAGCAGTCAGGGACTTAATTCACCCCTCCACTTT

D gene: .
clone size: .
V gene: TRBV6-5
J gene: TRBJ2-3
CDR3 protein: CASSYSTTSISQYF
CDR3 DNA: TGTGCCAGCAGTTACTCGACAACTAGCATTTCGCAGTATTTT

D gene: .
clone size: .
V gene: TRBV4-3
J gene: TRBJ2-7
CDR3 protein: CASSAQIEFEQYF
CDR3 DNA: TGCGCCAGCAGCGCCCAAATTGAGTTCGAGCAGTACTTC

D gene: .
clone size: many
V gene: TRBV7-9
J gene: TRBJ1-1
CDR3 protein: CASSYPTEAFF
CDR3 DNA: TGTGCCAGCAGCTACCCCACTGAAGCTTTCTTT

D gene: .
clone size: many
V gene: TRBV7-2
J gene: TRBJ1-2
CDR3 protein: CASSFTRGYRDGYTF
CDR3 DNA: TGTGCCAGCAGCTTCACTCGGGGATACAGGGATGGCTACACCTTC

D gene: TRBD1
clone size: many
V gene: TRBV28
J gene: TRBJ1-4
CDR3 protein: CASSIHRGAPNEKLFF
CDR3 DNA: TGTGCCAGCAGTATCCACAGGGGCGCCCCAAATGAAAAACTGTTTTTT

D gene: TRBD1
clone size: .
V gene: TRBV13
J gene: TRBJ2-7
CDR3 protein: CASTTNRGYSYEQYF
CDR3 DNA: TGTGCCAGCACCACAAACAGGGGCTACTCCTACGAGCAGTACTTC

D gene: .
clone size: .
V gene: TRBV29-1
J gene: TRBJ1-1
CDR3 protein: CSVEDEDGTEAFF
CDR3 DNA: TGCAGCGTTGAAGATGAAGATGGGACTGAAGCTTTCTTT

D gene: TRBD1
clone size: many
V gene: TRBV6-1
J gene: TRBJ2-1
CDR3 protein: CASSSDPGQGISYNEQFF
CDR3 DNA: TGTGCCAGCAGCTCGGACCCGGGACAGGGAATTTCCTACAATGAGCAGTTCTTC

D gene: TRBD1
clone size: many
V gene: TRBV7-2
J gene: TRBJ1-6
CDR3 protein: CASSKNPTGGGRGSPLHF
CDR3 DNA: TGTGCCAGCAGCAAAAACCCAACAGGGGGCGGAAGAGGCTCACCCCTCCACTTT

D gene: .
clone size: many
V gene: TRBV12-3/TRBV12-4
J gene: TRBJ2-2
CDR3 protein: CASSDPRGGTGELFF
CDR3 DNA: TGTGCCAGCAGCGACCCTAGGGGGGGTACCGGGGAGCTGTTTTTT

D gene: TRBD1
clone size: many
V gene: TRBV12-3/TRBV12-4
J gene: TRBJ2-1
CDR3 protein: CASSTTGGSYNEQFF
CDR3 DNA: TGTGCCAGCAGTACGACAGGGGGGTCCTACAATGAGCAGTTCTTC